This TCR beta chain came from a study of T cell responses to AZD1222 COVID-19 vaccine. Findings and caveats of the study: Close to half of all spike-specific TCRs reportedly target regions of the variants that are unmutated.

Germline values: CDR1 KGHDR, CDR2 SFDVKD. Trimming removed 4 bases from V and 9 bases from J; junction bases left unmatched: 3. The CDR3 is 13 amino acids. For this clone: Antigen unknown.

Only in-frame clones appear in the TCRdb table, and some are missing; sequencing was by immunoSEQ multiplex PCR. The sample consists of approximately 74,000 clones, 70% to 90% of them appearing once. This specimen consisted of peripheral blood, obtained on day 0 of AZD1222 vaccination. This sequence joins TRBV24-1 and TRBJ2-1; 9 positions agree with TRBD2. This TCR derives from an adult in good health. In DNA form, the CDR3 reads TGTGCCACCAGTGAACTACTAGCGGGTGAGCAGTTCTTC. Amino acids: CATSELLAGEQFF.